The rows below give T cell receptor beta chains drawn from one sample of a study of CD8+ T cells in alopecia areata. The table came from immunoSEQ multiplex PCR; TCRdb's copy has only in-frame clones and leaves some out. This table has roughly 220,000 clones, approximately 38% appearing once. The source was CD4+ T cells sorted from blood, collected at approximately week 31, from a patient treated with tofacitinib. The receptors come from a human donor with alopecia areata. CDR3s include the opening cysteine and the closing phenylalanine or tryptophan. The D gene is left open where the match is weak. Size tells how often a clone was seen (once, few, many) or the class of an expanded clone, and some rows leave it out.

CDR3aa: CASSYPRGGSYNEQFF
CDR3nt: TGTGCCAGCAGTTACCCCCGCGGCGGGAGTTACAATGAGCAGTTCTTC
d_gene: TRBD2
v_gene: TRBV6-5
abundance: NA
j_gene: TRBJ2-1

CDR3aa: CASSFRRDSNTEAFF
CDR3nt: TGTGCCAGCTCATTTCGCCGGGACAGCAACACTGAAGCTTTCTTT
d_gene: TRBD1
v_gene: TRBV18
abundance: few
j_gene: TRBJ1-1

CDR3aa: CASSPLGAPDGGYTF
CDR3nt: TGTGCCAGCTCACCACTGGGGGCCCCGGATGGGGGCTACACCTTC
d_gene: NA
v_gene: TRBV18
abundance: NA
j_gene: TRBJ1-2

CDR3aa: CASSPGYEQYF
CDR3nt: TGTGCCAGCAGCCCCGGCTACGAGCAGTACTTC
d_gene: NA
v_gene: TRBV14
abundance: NA
j_gene: TRBJ2-7

CDR3aa: CASSPRGRAEAFF
CDR3nt: TGTGCCAGCAGCCCTAGGGGCAGAGCTGAAGCTTTCTTT
d_gene: NA
v_gene: TRBV7-9
abundance: NA
j_gene: TRBJ1-1

CDR3aa: CASSLTTGILFF
CDR3nt: TGTGCCAGCAGCTTAACCACGGGAATACTGTTTTTT
d_gene: NA
v_gene: TRBV7-6
abundance: NA
j_gene: TRBJ2-2

CDR3aa: CASSVLQRRYTF
CDR3nt: TGTGCCAGCAGTGTTCTCCAGAGACGCTACACCTTC
d_gene: NA
v_gene: TRBV6-1
abundance: NA
j_gene: TRBJ1-2

CDR3aa: CASSPRDSDQPQHF
CDR3nt: TGTGCCAGCTCACCACGGGACAGTGATCAGCCCCAGCATTTT
d_gene: TRBD1
v_gene: TRBV18
abundance: NA
j_gene: TRBJ1-5

CDR3aa: CASSRIGGNYGYTF
CDR3nt: TGTGCCAGCAGCCGGATCGGAGGGAACTATGGCTACACCTTC
d_gene: NA
v_gene: TRBV4-2
abundance: NA
j_gene: TRBJ1-2

CDR3aa: CASSEKPGRDTYEQYF
CDR3nt: TGTGCCAGCAGCGAAAAACCGGGACGGGATACCTACGAGCAGTACTTC
d_gene: NA
v_gene: TRBV9
abundance: once
j_gene: TRBJ2-7

CDR3aa: CASSPLAHTSYNEQFF
CDR3nt: TGCGCCAGCAGCCCTTTAGCCCACACTTCCTACAATGAGCAGTTCTTC
d_gene: NA
v_gene: TRBV4-1
abundance: NA
j_gene: TRBJ2-1

CDR3aa: CAWSPDKLNTEAFF
CDR3nt: TGTGCCTGGAGTCCTGACAAATTGAACACTGAAGCTTTCTTT
d_gene: NA
v_gene: TRBV30
abundance: NA
j_gene: TRBJ1-1

CDR3aa: CAWSAGHLNTEAFF
CDR3nt: TGTGCCTGGAGTGCTGGCCACCTGAACACTGAAGCTTTCTTT
d_gene: NA
v_gene: TRBV30
abundance: NA
j_gene: TRBJ1-1

CDR3aa: CATSSGGPDTQYF
CDR3nt: TGTGCCACCAGCAGCGGGGGTCCAGATACGCAGTATTTT
d_gene: NA
v_gene: TRBV15
abundance: NA
j_gene: TRBJ2-3

CDR3aa: CASSDRDRGTYEQYF
CDR3nt: TGTGCCAGCAGTGACCGGGACAGGGGGACCTACGAGCAGTACTTC
d_gene: TRBD1
v_gene: TRBV25-1
abundance: NA
j_gene: TRBJ2-7

CDR3aa: CASSRSSYEQYF
CDR3nt: TGTGCCAGCAGCCGGAGTTCCTACGAGCAGTACTTC
d_gene: NA
v_gene: TRBV14
abundance: few
j_gene: TRBJ2-7

CDR3aa: CASSLDGFSYEQYF
CDR3nt: TGCGCCAGCAGCCTGGACGGGTTCTCCTACGAGCAGTACTTC
d_gene: NA
v_gene: TRBV5-1
abundance: NA
j_gene: TRBJ2-7

CDR3aa: CASSVGTSGGAVFF
CDR3nt: TGTGCCAGCAGCGTTGGGACTAGCGGGGGAGCGGTGTTCTTC
d_gene: TRBD2
v_gene: TRBV9
abundance: few
j_gene: TRBJ2-1

CDR3aa: CAISPRLTPYEQYF
CDR3nt: TGTGCCATCAGCCCCCGACTGACACCCTACGAGCAGTACTTC
d_gene: NA
v_gene: TRBV10-3
abundance: few
j_gene: TRBJ2-7

CDR3aa: CASSPGQQETQYF
CDR3nt: TGCGCCAGCAGCCCGGGACAGCAAGAGACCCAGTACTTC
d_gene: TRBD1
v_gene: TRBV5-1
abundance: few
j_gene: TRBJ2-5

CDR3aa: CASSHPGRGTEAFF
CDR3nt: TGCGCCAGCAGCCATCCTGGCAGGGGAACTGAAGCTTTCTTT
d_gene: NA
v_gene: TRBV4-1
abundance: NA
j_gene: TRBJ1-1

CDR3aa: CASSLARTGVEQFF
CDR3nt: TGTGCCAGCAGCTTAGCGAGGACAGGGGTTGAGCAGTTCTTC
d_gene: TRBD1
v_gene: TRBV7-9
abundance: NA
j_gene: TRBJ2-1

CDR3aa: CASSSPAGLYQPQHF
CDR3nt: TGTGCCAGCAGCTCCCCGGCAGGGCTATATCAGCCCCAGCATTTT
d_gene: NA
v_gene: TRBV6-1
abundance: NA
j_gene: TRBJ1-5

CDR3aa: CSVTGPANYGYTF
CDR3nt: TGCAGCGTCACAGGTCCAGCTAACTATGGCTACACCTTC
d_gene: NA
v_gene: TRBV29-1
abundance: few
j_gene: TRBJ1-2

CDR3aa: CASSQQVEGEQFF
CDR3nt: TGTGCCAGCAGCCAACAGGTTGAGGGTGAGCAGTTCTTC
d_gene: NA
v_gene: TRBV14
abundance: few
j_gene: TRBJ2-1

CDR3aa: CASELAGVNTGELFF
CDR3nt: TGTGCCAGTGAGCTAGCGGGAGTGAACACCGGGGAGCTGTTTTTT
d_gene: TRBD2
v_gene: TRBV2
abundance: few
j_gene: TRBJ2-2

CDR3aa: CASSPGTGNEQFF
CDR3nt: TGTGCCAGCTCACCCGGGACAGGCAATGAGCAGTTCTTC
d_gene: TRBD1
v_gene: TRBV18
abundance: few
j_gene: TRBJ2-1

CDR3aa: CASSHPDQRQGAGANVLTF
CDR3nt: TGTGCCAGCAGCCACCCCGACCAGAGACAGGGGGCCGGGGCCAACGTCCTGACTTTC
d_gene: TRBD1
v_gene: TRBV11-2
abundance: NA
j_gene: TRBJ2-6

CDR3aa: CAWSPKGNNEKLFF
CDR3nt: TGTGCCTGGTCCCCGAAGGGGAATAATGAAAAACTGTTTTTT
d_gene: NA
v_gene: TRBV30
abundance: NA
j_gene: TRBJ1-4

CDR3aa: CASSLGGGDQPQHF
CDR3nt: TGTGCCAGCAGCTTGGGCGGGGGAGATCAGCCCCAGCATTTT
d_gene: NA
v_gene: TRBV5-4
abundance: NA
j_gene: TRBJ1-5

CDR3aa: CASRADYGYTF
CDR3nt: TGTGCCAGCAGGGCCGACTATGGCTACACCTTC
d_gene: NA
v_gene: TRBV28
abundance: once
j_gene: TRBJ1-2

CDR3aa: CASRYTGTGSSYNSPLHF
CDR3nt: TGTGCCAGCAGATATACCGGGACAGGGAGCTCCTATAATTCACCCCTCCACTTT
d_gene: TRBD1
v_gene: TRBV7-9
abundance: NA
j_gene: TRBJ1-6

CDR3aa: CASSVNPYEQYF
CDR3nt: TGTGCCAGCAGCGTAAACCCCTACGAGCAGTACTTC
d_gene: NA
v_gene: TRBV7-8
abundance: few
j_gene: TRBJ2-7

CDR3aa: CASNRDRDKLFF
CDR3nt: TGTGCCAGCAACCGGGACAGGGACAAACTGTTTTTT
d_gene: TRBD1
v_gene: TRBV2
abundance: NA
j_gene: TRBJ1-4

CDR3aa: CASSLVTGGIQETQYF
CDR3nt: TGTGCCAGCAGCTTGGTCACAGGGGGCATACAAGAGACCCAGTACTTC
d_gene: TRBD1
v_gene: TRBV5-6
abundance: NA
j_gene: TRBJ2-5

CDR3aa: CASSRTDYTEAFF
CDR3nt: TGTGCCAGCAGCCGGACCGATTACACTGAAGCTTTCTTT
d_gene: NA
v_gene: TRBV5-8
abundance: few
j_gene: TRBJ1-1

CDR3aa: CASSESSGSPLHF
CDR3nt: TGCGCCAGCAGTGAGTCTTCGGGCTCACCCCTCCACTTT
d_gene: NA
v_gene: TRBV10-1
abundance: few
j_gene: TRBJ1-6

CDR3aa: CASSLDRKEQYF
CDR3nt: TGTGCCAGCAGCTTAGACCGAAAAGAGCAGTACTTC
d_gene: NA
v_gene: TRBV7-9
abundance: NA
j_gene: TRBJ2-7

CDR3aa: CASSPVVAGRDEQFF
CDR3nt: TGTGCCAGCAGCCCGGTGGTAGCGGGTAGGGATGAGCAGTTCTTC
d_gene: TRBD2
v_gene: TRBV9
abundance: NA
j_gene: TRBJ2-1

CDR3aa: CAWRSPRAEKLFF
CDR3nt: TGTGCCTGGAGAAGCCCCAGGGCTGAAAAACTGTTTTTT
d_gene: NA
v_gene: TRBV30
abundance: NA
j_gene: TRBJ1-4

CDR3aa: CAWSYAREQYF
CDR3nt: TGTGCCTGGAGCTACGCCCGCGAGCAGTACTTC
d_gene: NA
v_gene: TRBV30
abundance: few
j_gene: TRBJ2-7

CDR3aa: CASSSGYTIYF
CDR3nt: TGTGCCAGCAGCTCCGGATACACCATATATTTT
d_gene: NA
v_gene: TRBV5-4
abundance: few
j_gene: TRBJ1-3

CDR3aa: CSVEGPIGYNEQFF
CDR3nt: TGCAGCGTTGAAGGACCCATAGGTTACAATGAGCAGTTCTTC
d_gene: NA
v_gene: TRBV29-1
abundance: few
j_gene: TRBJ2-1

CDR3aa: CASSVNGVGTGEQYF
CDR3nt: TGCGCCAGCAGCGTCAATGGGGTTGGAACAGGCGAGCAGTACTTC
d_gene: NA
v_gene: TRBV5-1
abundance: once
j_gene: TRBJ2-7

CDR3aa: CAWSPPVQGPFYEQYF
CDR3nt: TGTGCCTGGTCCCCGCCCGTACAGGGTCCCTTCTACGAGCAGTACTTC
d_gene: NA
v_gene: TRBV30
abundance: few
j_gene: TRBJ2-7

CDR3aa: CSATGSGDYGYTF
CDR3nt: TGCAGCGCCACCGGTTCGGGGGACTATGGCTACACCTTC
d_gene: NA
v_gene: TRBV29-1
abundance: NA
j_gene: TRBJ1-2

CDR3aa: CASSLERVTYEQYF
CDR3nt: TGTGCCAGCAGCTTAGAACGGGTTACCTACGAGCAGTACTTC
d_gene: NA
v_gene: TRBV7-2
abundance: few
j_gene: TRBJ2-7

CDR3aa: CASSTNTRDRGTGTEAFF
CDR3nt: TGTGCCAGCAGCACGAATACCCGGGACAGGGGCACTGGCACTGAAGCTTTCTTT
d_gene: TRBD1
v_gene: TRBV9
abundance: few
j_gene: TRBJ1-1

CDR3aa: CASSTDRDPGQPQHF
CDR3nt: TGTGCCAGCAGCACCGACAGGGATCCAGGTCAGCCCCAGCATTTT
d_gene: TRBD1
v_gene: TRBV6-6
abundance: few
j_gene: TRBJ1-5

CDR3aa: CAWGGTLDTDTQYF
CDR3nt: TGTGCCTGGGGTGGGACATTAGACACAGATACGCAGTATTTT
d_gene: NA
v_gene: TRBV30
abundance: few
j_gene: TRBJ2-3

CDR3aa: CASNRHLSYEQYF
CDR3nt: TGTGCCAGCAATAGACATCTCTCCTACGAGCAGTACTTC
d_gene: NA
v_gene: TRBV6-1
abundance: few
j_gene: TRBJ2-7

CDR3aa: CASSLAPTGSNQPQHF
CDR3nt: TGTGCCAGCAGCTTGGCCCCGACAGGGTCCAATCAGCCCCAGCATTTT
d_gene: TRBD1
v_gene: TRBV5-5
abundance: NA
j_gene: TRBJ1-5

CDR3aa: CASSGSGTGNQPQHF
CDR3nt: TGTGCCAGCAGCGGCTCGGGGACAGGCAATCAGCCCCAGCATTTT
d_gene: TRBD1
v_gene: TRBV7-9
abundance: NA
j_gene: TRBJ1-5

CDR3aa: CASRPLDSFRNQPQHF
CDR3nt: TGTGCCAGTAGACCCTTAGACAGTTTCCGAAATCAGCCCCAGCATTTT
d_gene: NA
v_gene: TRBV19
abundance: few
j_gene: TRBJ1-5